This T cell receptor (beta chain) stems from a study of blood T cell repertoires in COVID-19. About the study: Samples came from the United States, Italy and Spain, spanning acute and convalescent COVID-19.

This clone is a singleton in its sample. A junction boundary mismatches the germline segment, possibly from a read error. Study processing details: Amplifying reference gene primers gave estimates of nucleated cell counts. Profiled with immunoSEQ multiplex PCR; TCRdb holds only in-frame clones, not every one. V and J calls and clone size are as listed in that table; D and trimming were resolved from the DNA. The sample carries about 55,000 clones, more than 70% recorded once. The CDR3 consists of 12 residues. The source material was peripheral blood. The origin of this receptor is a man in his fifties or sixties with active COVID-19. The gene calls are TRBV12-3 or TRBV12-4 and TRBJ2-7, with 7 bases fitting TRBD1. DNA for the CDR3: TGTGCCAGCAGTAACCCCGGGACAGACTTTTATTTC. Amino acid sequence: CASSNPGTDFYF.